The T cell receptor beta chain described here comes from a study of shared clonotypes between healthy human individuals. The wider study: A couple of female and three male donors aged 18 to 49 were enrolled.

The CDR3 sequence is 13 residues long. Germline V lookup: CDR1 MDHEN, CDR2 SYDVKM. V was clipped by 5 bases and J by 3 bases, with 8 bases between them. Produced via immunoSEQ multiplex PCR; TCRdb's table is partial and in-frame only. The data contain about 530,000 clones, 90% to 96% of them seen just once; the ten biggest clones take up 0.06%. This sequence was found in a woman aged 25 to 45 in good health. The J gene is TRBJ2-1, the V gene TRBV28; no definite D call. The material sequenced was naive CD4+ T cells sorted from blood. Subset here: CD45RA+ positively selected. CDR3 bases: TGTGCCAGCAGTCCTCCTTACTACAATGAGCAGTTCTTC. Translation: CASSPPYYNEQFF.